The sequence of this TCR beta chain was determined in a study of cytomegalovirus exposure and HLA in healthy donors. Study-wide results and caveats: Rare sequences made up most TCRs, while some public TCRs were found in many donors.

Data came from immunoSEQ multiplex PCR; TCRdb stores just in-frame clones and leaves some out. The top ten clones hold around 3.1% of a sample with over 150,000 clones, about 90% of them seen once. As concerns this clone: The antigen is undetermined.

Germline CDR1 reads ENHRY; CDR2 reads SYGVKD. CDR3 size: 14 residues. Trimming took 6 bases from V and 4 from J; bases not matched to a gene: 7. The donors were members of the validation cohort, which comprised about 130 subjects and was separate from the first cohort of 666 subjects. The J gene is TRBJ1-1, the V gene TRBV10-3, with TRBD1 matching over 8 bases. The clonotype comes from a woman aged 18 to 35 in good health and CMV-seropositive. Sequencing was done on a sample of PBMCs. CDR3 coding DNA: TGTGCCATCAGCCCCCAGGGGGCCACCACTGAAGCTTTCTTT. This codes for CAISPQGATTEAFF.